Following are 18 T cell receptor beta chains from one sample sequenced in a study of response to subunit inactivated influenza vaccine. TCRdb re-called the RT-PCR reads through MiXCR, storing one row per CDR3 protein. The sample holds a few hundred thousand distinct CDR3 sequences, approximately 23% seen once. Material: PBMCs from blood, obtained approximately 22 months after vaccination. The receptors come from a man between 45 and 75 years old who received an inactivated influenza vaccine.

The chain combines TRBV20-1 with TRBJ1-2; 8 bases are a match to TRBD1. From germline, CDR1 is DFQATT and CDR2 SNEGSKA (reference sequence). Trimming removed 5 bases from V and 6 bases from J; junction bases left unmatched: 5. The CDR3 is 12 amino acids. CDR3 in amino acids: CSAQDRADGYTF. The CDR3 coding sequence is TGCAGTGCTCAGGACAGGGCAGATGGCTACACCTTC.

This chain joins TRBV5-1 and TRBJ2-3; D is tentatively TRBD1 or TRBD2 (5 bases each). The CDR3 totals 16 residues. Germline CDR1 SGHRS, CDR2 YFSETQ. Deletions cut 1 base from V and 5 bases from J, with 17 bases between. CDR3 in amino acids: CASSLSGTDGRDTQYF. In nucleotides, the CDR3 is TGCGCCAGCAGCTTGTCAGGGACCGATGGACGAGATACGCAGTATTTT.

The chain carries TRBV4-1 and TRBJ1-5; tentatively, D is TRBD1 (6 bases). V was cut by 4 bases and J by 2 bases, with 12 bases left in between. Germline CDR1 reads MGHRA; CDR2 reads YSYEKL. The CDR3 is 15 residues long. The CDR3 coding sequence is TGCGCCAGCAGCCGCAACAGGGTGGGCAATCAGCCCCAGCATTTT. It specifies CASSRNRVGNQPQHF.

V is TRBV3-1 and J is TRBJ2-1; 12 bases align to TRBD2. The V gene's germline CDR1 is LGHDT and CDR2 YNNKEL (reference sequence). The CDR3 is made up of 15 amino acids. V lost 5 bases, J lost 3 bases, and 2 bases stayed unmatched. The CDR3 DNA reads TGTGCCAGCAGCGAGACTAGCGGGAGCTACAATGAGCAGTTCTTC. Amino acid sequence: CASSETSGSYNEQFF.

This chain links TRBV4-3 with TRBJ1-5; TRBD1 matches at 7 bases. Germline trimming cut 0 bases from V and 0 bases from J; bases unmatched to any gene: 2. The CDR3 has 16 amino acids. Germline assignment: CDR1 LGHNA and CDR2 YSLEER. CDR3 loop: CASSQDEGASNQPQHF. The CDR3 region has the DNA TGCGCCAGCAGCCAAGACGAGGGGGCTAGCAATCAGCCCCAGCATTTT.

Comment on this clonotype: One junction end does not reproduce the germline sequence, and a read error may be involved. CDR3 sequence reads: CASSVGTGDSLF. CDR3 bases: TGTGCCAGCAGCGTAGGTACGGGAGATTCGCTCTTC. This rearrangement joins TRBV9 to TRBJ2-1; perhaps TRBD2 as D (6 bases). Germline-derived CDR1 and CDR2 are SGDLS and YYNGEE. The CDR3 consists of 12 residues.

In this sample, this clonotype turned up a few times. The rearrangement uses TRBV7-3 and TRBJ2-1; 7 bases align to TRBD2. The CDR3 is made up of 13 amino acids. The germline V gene encodes CDR1 SGHTA and CDR2 FQGTGA. V lost 5 bases and J lost 9; bases outside the gene matches: 7. The CDR3 region has the DNA TGTGCCAGCAGCAGCGGGACGAAGGTTGAGCAGTTCTTC. As protein: CASSSGTKVEQFF.

This clonotype was counted a few times. This sequence joins TRBV29-1 and TRBJ2-5, with a weak D call TRBD2 (5 bases). Germline V gene sequence: CDR1 SQVTM, CDR2 ANQGSEA. The CDR3 loop spans 15 amino acids. V lost 0 bases to trimming and J lost 7 bases, with 18 bases between them. Written as DNA, the CDR3 is TGCAGCGTTGAAGATTCGGACTTCAAACTCGGGACCCAGTACTTC. Protein product: CSVEDSDFKLGTQYF.

The chain is built from TRBV20-1 and TRBJ1-5; D is undetermined. Germline lookup yields CDR1 DFQATT and CDR2 SNEGSKA (reference sequence). The CDR3 extends over 11 amino acids. V was cut by 1 base and J by 10 bases, with 8 bases left in between. CDR3 in DNA: TGCAGTGCTAGAGGGTCAGGACCCCAGCATTTT. It translates to CSARGSGPQHF.

J is TRBJ1-1 and V is TRBV9; 7 bases line up with TRBD1. After removal of 3 bases from V and 6 bases from J, the junction contained 8 bases not matched to a gene. The CDR3 has 14 residues. Per the germline V gene, CDR1 is SGDLS and CDR2 is YYNGEE. The CDR3 region has the DNA TGTGCCAGCAGCGCAAAGACAGGGTTCGCTGAAGCTTTCTTT. Its translation: CASSAKTGFAEAFF.

There are a few counts of this clonotype. The chain combines TRBV6-2 or TRBV6-3 with TRBJ1-6; D remains unclear. Trimming took 10 bases from V and 8 from J, leaving 12 bases between them. From germline, CDR1 is MNHEY and CDR2 SVGEGT. The CDR3 consists of 12 residues. Written as DNA, the CDR3 is TGTGCCAAAAACAACAGAGATTCACCCCTCCACTTT. As protein: CAKNNRDSPLHF.

This clonotype was counted between two and nine times. The chain employs TRBV25-1 and TRBJ2-1, with unresolved D. The germline gives CDR1 MGHDK, CDR2 SYGVNS. The CDR3 consists of 10 residues. With 9 bases removed from V and 8 bases from J, the gap between germline ends came to 8 bases. In nucleotides, the CDR3 is TGTGCCAGTCAAGGCTATGAGCAGTTCTTC. Residues: CASQGYEQFF.

There are a few counts of this clonotype. The V gene is TRBV5-1, the J gene TRBJ1-5; the D is unclear. Germline loops: CDR1 SGHRS, CDR2 YFSETQ. The ends were cut back, 10 bases at V and 7 bases at J, with 27 bases in the middle. The length of the CDR3 is 16 residues. This CDR3 reads CAGLAPSLAHKQPQHF. CDR3 nucleotides: TGCGCCGGACTTGCCCCGAGCCTGGCCCACAAACAGCCCCAGCATTTT.

The chain links TRBV7-6 to TRBJ2-7, with D maybe TRBD1 (5 bases). The germline gives CDR1 SGHVS, CDR2 FNYEAQ. Between the trimmed V and J ends, which lost 6 bases and 2 bases, there was a span of 11 bases. The CDR3 covers 13 residues. The CDR3 region has the DNA TGTGCCAGCAGTAGGGGTGGAACCTACGAGCAGTACTTC. It specifies CASSRGGTYEQYF.

This clonotype was recorded at least ten times. The rearrangement uses TRBV5-6 and TRBJ1-1; 8 bases are a match to TRBD1. CDR1 is SGHDT and CDR2 is YYEEEE in the germline V gene. This CDR3 has 14 amino acids. Losses at the gene ends were 0 bases for V and 5 bases for J; bases not matched to a gene: 3. In DNA, the CDR3 is TGTGCCAGCAGCTTGGCCAACAGGGGGACTGAAGCTTTCTTT. This translates into CASSLANRGTEAFF.

The V gene is TRBV12-3 or TRBV12-4, the J gene TRBJ1-2; no firm D call. The CDR3 loop spans 13 amino acids. The V gene lost 3 bases and the J gene lost 1 base, with 6 bases spanning the gap. This chain's CDR3 is CASSFRINYGYTF. The CDR3, as DNA: TGTGCCAGCAGTTTTAGGATTAACTATGGCTACACCTTC.

This clonotype was recorded once. No conserved phenylalanine or tryptophan ends this CDR3, so it is likely a read error. The chain recombines TRBV20-1 with TRBJ1-3; D perhaps matches TRBD1 (6 bases). Germline assignment: CDR1 DFQATT and CDR2 SNEGSKA (reference sequence). V was trimmed by 4 bases and J by 0 bases, leaving 10 bases between them. The CDR3 has 14 residues. CDR3 amino acids: CSAKRDTSGNTIYL. CDR3 coding DNA: TGCAGTGCTAAACGGGACACCTCTGGAAACACCATATATTTA.

The chain couples TRBV20-1 to TRBJ2-7, with 13 bases aligning to TRBD2. The CDR3 totals 16 residues. Germline-derived CDR1 and CDR2 are DFQATT and SNEGSKA (reference sequence). Trimming cost V 0 bases and J 4 bases; bases outside gene matches: 6. The CDR3 region has the DNA TGCAGTGCTAGAGATTCCACTAGCGGGAGGGGGTACGAGCAGTACTTC. Translation gives CSARDSTSGRGYEQYF.